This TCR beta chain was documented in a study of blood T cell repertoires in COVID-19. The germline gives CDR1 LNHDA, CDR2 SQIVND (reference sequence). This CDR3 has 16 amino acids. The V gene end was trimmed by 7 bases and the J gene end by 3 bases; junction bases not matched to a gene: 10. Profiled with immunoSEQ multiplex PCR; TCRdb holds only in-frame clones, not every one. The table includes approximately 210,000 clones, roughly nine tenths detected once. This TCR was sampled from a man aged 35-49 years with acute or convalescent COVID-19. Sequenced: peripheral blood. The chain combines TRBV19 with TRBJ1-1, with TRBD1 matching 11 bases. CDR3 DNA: TGTGCCAGTAAGTCCCGGGACAGGGGGGAGTACACTGAAGCTTTCTTT. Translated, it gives CASKSRDRGEYTEAFF.